Below are 26 T cell receptor beta chains sequenced from a single sample in a study of regulatory T cells in long-lasting Graves disease. The time point denotes: newly diagnosed GD, antithyroid drugs for less than 3 months. Isolated PBMC RNA provided the starting material for the TCR library. In building TCR beta libraries, iRepertoire HTBI primers were used together with Arm-PCR of CDR3 regions. TCRdb ran MiXCR on the multiplex PCR reads and lists one entry per CDR3 protein. The sample shows 540,000 or so distinct CDR3 sequences, roughly 13% of them seen only once. These data were likewise used in another study, on T cells in Graves' hyperthyroidism and ophthalmopathy.

Sample: peripheral blood mononuclear cells (PBMCs), taken at new diagnosis, from a patient treated with antithyroid drugs. These receptors all come from a man aged 25-45 years with Graves disease.

The CDR3 DNA reads as TGTGCCAGCAGTTCCCCGACTAGCGGGAGGGTTGCTGAGACCCAGTACTTC. As protein: CASSSPTSGRVAETQYF. The rearrangement links TRBV6-2 or TRBV6-3 to TRBJ2-5; TRBD2 matches at 14 bases. J gave up 5 bases and V 4 bases, and 9 bases lay outside the gene matches. Germline assignment: CDR1 MNHEY and CDR2 SVGEGT. The CDR3 has 17 residues.

The chain recombines TRBV18 with TRBJ2-7, with unresolved D. The CDR3 is 14 residues long. Between the trimmed V and J ends, which lost 3 bases and 7 bases, there was a span of 16 bases. Per germline, CDR1 KGHSH and CDR2 LQKENI. The CDR3 bases are TGTGCCAGCTCACCCCGCAGACTTTTTCTTGAGCAGTACTTC. Translating it yields CASSPRRLFLEQYF. Combining the CDR3 with reference TRBV18 and TRBJ2-7 gives the whole variable domain NAGVMQNPRHLVRRRGQEARLRCSPMKGHSHVYWYRQLPEEGLKFMVYLQKENIIDESGMPKERFSAEFPKEGPSILRIQQVVRGDSAAYFCASSPRRLFLEQYFGPGTRLTVT.

This clonotype was observed many times. The chain uses TRBV20-1 and TRBJ2-3; 8 bases are a match to TRBD2. J lost 0 bases, V lost 0 bases, and 5 bases had no gene match. The CDR3 covers 16 residues. CDR1 DFQATT and CDR2 SNEGSKA come from the germline V gene (reference sequence). The CDR3 DNA reads TGCAGTGCTAGAGATCCGGCGGGAGGTAGCACAGATACGCAGTATTTT. This sequence encodes CSARDPAGGSTDTQYF.

The chain joins TRBV19 to TRBJ2-7; D may match TRBD1 or TRBD2 (5 bases each). Trimming removed 4 bases at V and 0 bases at J, with 16 bases between. Per germline, CDR1 LNHDA and CDR2 SQIVND (reference sequence). The CDR3 loop spans 16 amino acids. CDR3 DNA: TGTGCCAGTAGTACTGCCGGGACGGTAAGCTCCTACGAGCAGTACTTC. Translating gives CASSTAGTVSSYEQYF.

This clonotype was seen many times. The V gene is TRBV3-1, the J gene TRBJ1-3; maybe TRBD1 (5 bases). The V and J ends lost 4 bases and 4 bases respectively, with 14 bases between them. CDR3 length equals 15 residues. The V gene's germline CDR1 is LGHDT and CDR2 YNNKEL (reference sequence). The CDR3: CASSPRQGGGNTIYF. In nucleotides, the CDR3 is TGTGCCAGCAGCCCCAGGCAGGGTGGAGGAAACACCATATATTTT.

For this clonotype: This is likely an artifact of a read error, given a far larger clone one base away. V and J are TRBV30 and TRBJ2-3, with D hard to call. Judging by the DNA end, TRBJ2-1 fits better; the J call may be wrong. The CDR3 loop spans 12 amino acids. The germline CDR1 and CDR2 sequences are GTSNPN and SVGIG (reference sequence). In DNA form, the CDR3 reads TGTGCCTCCTCTCCCAAGCCCAATGGGCAGTTCTTC. As protein: CASSPKPNGQFF.

Only a few counts were recorded for this clonotype. The rearrangement joins TRBV29-1 to TRBJ1-2; no reliable D call. The V gene's germline CDR1 is SQVTM and CDR2 ANQGSEA. This CDR3 is built from 12 residues. The ends were cut back, 4 bases at V and 4 bases at J, with 10 bases in the middle. The CDR3 DNA reads TGCAGCGTTGTAGGTAACGGCTATGGCTACACCTTC. This codes for CSVVGNGYGYTF.

This chain connects TRBV5-4 to TRBJ2-7, with 11 bases lining up with TRBD2. Germline V gene data show CDR1 as SGHNT and CDR2 as YYREEE (reference sequence). The CDR3 is made up of 15 amino acids. The junction had 7 bases not matched to a gene; V was cut back by 4 bases and J by 4 bases. This chain's CDR3 is CASSRALAGVYEQYF. In DNA form, the CDR3 reads TGTGCCAGCAGCCGGGCACTAGCGGGAGTTTACGAGCAGTACTTC.

This clonotype was seen ten or more times. V is TRBV11-2 and J is TRBJ2-7; D may be TRBD2 (7 bases). The CDR3 is 16 residues long. The V gene's germline CDR1 is SGHAT and CDR2 FQNNGV. V lost 4 bases and J 3 bases, leaving 19 bases between the germline ends. CDR3 amino acids: CASSYEGRGVYYEQYF. CDR3 coding DNA: TGTGCCAGCAGCTACGAAGGGAGGGGGGTATACTACGAGCAGTACTTC.

This clonotype was found many times. This rearrangement joins TRBV19 to TRBJ2-1, with D uncertain. V gave up 1 base and J gave up 0 bases, with 13 bases separating them. Germline V gene data show CDR1 as LNHDA and CDR2 as SQIVND (reference sequence). The length of the CDR3 is 17 residues. CDR3 DNA sequence: TGTGCCAGTAGTATAGCGAGCGACTGGAGCTCCTACAATGAGCAGTTCTTC. Protein: CASSIASDWSSYNEQFF.

This clonotype was counted many times. V gene TRBV2 combines with J gene TRBJ2-5, with TRBD2 identical over 8 bases. The CDR3 runs 14 residues. Germline values: CDR1 SNHLY, CDR2 FYNNEI. The junction had 5 bases not matched to a gene; V was cut back by 7 bases and J by 1 base. In nucleotides, the CDR3 is TGTGCCAGCATCGAGCGGGGGCTCCAAGAGACCCAGTACTTC. Amino acid sequence: CASIERGLQETQYF.

To note about this clonotype: This clone may be a read error of a much larger clone one base away. This rearrangement joins TRBV11-2 to TRBJ1-5, with D uncertain. The length of the CDR3 is 16 residues. Germline V gives CDR1 SGHAT, CDR2 FQNNGV. The V and J ends lost 6 bases and 4 bases respectively, with 19 bases between them. CDR3 in amino acids: CASSFGGTALNQPQHF. The CDR3 nucleotides are TGTGCCAGCAGTTTCGGCGGCACAGCCCTTAATCAGCCCCAGCATTTT.

The chain employs TRBV5-6 and TRBJ2-7, with D unresolved. V lost 4 bases to trimming and J lost 4 bases, with 15 bases between them. The length of the CDR3 is 14 residues. CDR1 and CDR2 from the germline V gene are SGHDT and YYEEEE. The CDR3 sequence is CASSKGRVSYEQYF. The CDR3 bases are TGTGCCAGCAGCAAAGGACGGGTTTCTTACGAGCAGTACTTC.

The chain combines TRBV30 with TRBJ2-7, with 11 bases identical to TRBD2. The germline V gene encodes CDR1 GTSNPN and CDR2 SVGIG (reference sequence). The CDR3 loop spans 15 amino acids. V shed 1 base, J shed 4 bases, and the junction held 6 bases outside the gene matches. The DNA of the CDR3 is TGTGCCTGGAGTGGTAGCGGGAGGGTTATATACGAGCAGTACTTC. The encoded protein is CAWSGSGRVIYEQYF.

This clonotype came up many times. V gene TRBV6-2 or TRBV6-3 combines with J gene TRBJ1-2; D not certain. The CDR3 length is 12 residues. V was trimmed by 2 bases and J by 8 bases, leaving 9 bases between them. Germline CDR1 MNHEY, CDR2 SVGEGT. The DNA of the CDR3 is TGTGCCAGCAGTTACGAGGGTAACGGCTACACCTTC. It encodes CASSYEGNGYTF.

In its sample, this clonotype was seen many times. A junction boundary mismatches the germline segment, possibly from a read error. The rearrangement joins TRBV7-9 to TRBJ2-7; 9 bases align to TRBD2. The CDR3 spans 14 residues. Germline V gives CDR1 SEHNR, CDR2 FQNEAQ (reference sequence). CDR3 in amino acids: CASNSGTSSHEQYF. The CDR3 nucleotides read TGTGCCAGCAACTCGGGGACTAGCTCCCACGAGCAGTACTTC.

This clonotype was seen more than once but under ten times. The V and J genes are TRBV19 and TRBJ2-6; D might be TRBD2 (5 bases). The CDR3 is 17 amino acids. The V gene's germline CDR1 is LNHDA and CDR2 SQIVND (reference sequence). V was clipped by 3 bases and J by 1 base, with 13 bases between them. The CDR3 bases are TGTGCCAGTAGTATGGGGAAGGGCGGGTCTGGGGCCAACGTCCTGACTTTC. Translating gives CASSMGKGGSGANVLTF. Full variable domain (outside the CDR3, taken from reference TRBV19 and TRBJ2-6): DGGITQSPKYLFRKEGQNVTLSCEQNLNHDAMYWYRQDPGQGLRLIYYSQIVNDFQKGDIAEGYSVSREKKESFPLTVTSAQKNPTAFYLCASSMGKGGSGANVLTFGAGSRLTVL.

This clonotype occurred a few times. The rearrangement uses TRBV5-4 and TRBJ2-1, with D perhaps TRBD2 (6 bases). The J call is doubtful: the DNA matches TRBJ2-5 better. Germline assignment: CDR1 SGHNT and CDR2 YYREEE (reference sequence). The CDR3 extends over 14 amino acids. DNA of the CDR3: TGTGCCAGCAGGTCCGGGACTCCGCCACGGACCCAGTACTTC. Translated: CASRSGTPPRTQYF.

This chain links TRBV19 with TRBJ2-7; D is unresolved. CDR1 is LNHDA and CDR2 is SQIVND in the germline V gene (reference sequence). The CDR3 consists of 15 residues. Trimming took 0 bases from V and 0 from J, leaving 9 bases between them. Written as DNA, the CDR3 is TGTGCCAGTAGTATAGAGGATCAACCCTCCTACGAGCAGTACTTC. It specifies CASSIEDQPSYEQYF.

This clonotype was detected many times. The CDR3 loop is CSAPRLQGNTEAFF. Here the CDR3 DNA reads TGCAGCGCGCCCCGGCTACAGGGGAACACTGAAGCTTTCTTT. The chain carries TRBV29-1 and TRBJ1-1, with a possible D match to TRBD1 (6 bases). Trimming removed 7 bases from V and 1 base from J, with 16 bases in between. The length of the CDR3 is 14 residues. The germline gives CDR1 SQVTM, CDR2 ANQGSEA.

This clonotype was detected ten times or more. The chain links TRBV12-3 or TRBV12-4 to TRBJ1-2; 7 bases fit TRBD1. The CDR3 runs 15 residues. J lost 4 bases, V lost 8 bases, and 13 bases had no gene match. The CDR3 DNA reads as TGTGCCAGCGCCCCTGCTGGGACAGACTTCTATGGCTACACCTTC. This codes for CASAPAGTDFYGYTF.

The V gene is TRBV11-2, the J gene TRBJ2-1; D is unclear. V shed 6 bases and J shed 10 bases, with 19 bases lying between them. The CDR3 is 14 amino acids. Germline loops: CDR1 SGHAT, CDR2 FQNNGV. In nucleotides, the CDR3 is TGTGCCAGCAGAACCCCATCGGATTTTGACGAGCAGTTCTTC. It specifies CASRTPSDFDEQFF.

This clonotype showed up many times. The chain combines TRBV12-3 or TRBV12-4 with TRBJ2-7; possibly TRBD1 for D (6 bases). Trimming cost V 6 bases and J 3 bases, with 12 bases left between them. The CDR3 loop spans 13 amino acids. CDR3 DNA: TGTGCCAGCAGCGCCGGGACAATCTACGAGCAGTACTTC. Translation gives CASSAGTIYEQYF.

Concerning this clonotype: A much larger clone sits a single nucleotide away, making a read error possible. CDR3 bases: TGTGCCACTAAGGGTGATATCAGTCAGCCCCAGCATTTT. It specifies CATKGDISQPQHF. This sequence joins TRBV19 and TRBJ1-5; D is unresolved. Germline lookup yields CDR1 LNHDA and CDR2 SQIVND (reference sequence). V dropped 10 bases and J dropped 6 bases, with 16 bases sitting between them. This CDR3 contains 13 residues.

The table lists this clonotype with many counts. The gene calls are TRBV2 and TRBJ2-5; D gene unclear. The CDR3 has 13 amino acids. Germline V gene sequence: CDR1 SNHLY, CDR2 FYNNEI. Deletions cut 7 bases from V and 5 bases from J, with 14 bases between. CDR3 in amino acids: CASTRTEDETQYF. The CDR3 DNA is TGTGCCAGCACCAGGACCGAGGATGAGACCCAGTACTTC.

This clonotype was detected a few times. The V call is TRBV10-3, the J call TRBJ2-1; a possible D gene is TRBD2 (6 bases). This CDR3 region has 16 residues. V was shortened by 3 bases and J by 0 bases, with 12 bases between the two germline ends. Germline CDR1 is ENHRY and CDR2 is SYGVKD. In DNA form, the CDR3 reads TGTGCCATCAGTGATAGTAGCGGATACTCCTACAATGAGCAGTTCTTC. This encodes CAISDSSGYSYNEQFF.